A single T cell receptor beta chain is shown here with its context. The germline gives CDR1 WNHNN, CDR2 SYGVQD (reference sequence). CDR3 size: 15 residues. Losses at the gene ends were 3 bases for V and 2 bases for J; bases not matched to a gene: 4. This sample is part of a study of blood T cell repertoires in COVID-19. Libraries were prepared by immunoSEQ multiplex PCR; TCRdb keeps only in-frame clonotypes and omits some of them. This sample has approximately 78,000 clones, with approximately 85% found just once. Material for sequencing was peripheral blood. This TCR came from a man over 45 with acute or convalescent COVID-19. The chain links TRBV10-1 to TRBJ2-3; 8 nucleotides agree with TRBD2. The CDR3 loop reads CASSEDSGATDTQYF. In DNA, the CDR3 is TGCGCCAGCAGTGAAGATAGCGGGGCCACAGATACGCAGTATTTT.